This TCR beta chain derives from a study of blood T cell repertoires in COVID-19. The protocol was immunoSEQ multiplex PCR, while the TCRdb copy is restricted to in-frame clones and leaves out a portion. Here the sample spans about 410,000 clones, about 88% being singletons. Deletions cut 0 bases from V and 1 base from J, with 22 bases between. Germline-derived CDR1 and CDR2 are SGHNT and YENEEA. This CDR3 region has 20 residues. Enrolment of Seattle patients took place during active infection, and they were followed longitudinally. This clonotype was obtained from a woman in her thirties or forties with COVID-19, enrolled during active disease. The sequencing input was peripheral blood. The gene calls are TRBV11-3 and TRBJ1-5, with TRBD1 as a possible D gene (5 bases). Here the CDR3 reads CASSLDTGFLGLGSNQPQHF. CDR3 in DNA: TGTGCCAGCAGCTTAGACACAGGTTTTTTGGGTCTCGGCAGCAATCAGCCCCAGCATTTT.